These T cell receptor beta chains were read from a single sample in a study of graft-versus-host responses after intestinal transplantation. Using immunoSEQ multiplex PCR, the repertoire was profiled, and TCRdb retains in-frame clones only, with some absent. The sample lists around 37,000 clones, roughly 87% occurring once. The sequences come from ileum tissue, collected 204 days after intestinal transplant. The receptors here all came from a human patient who received an intestinal transplant, so some T cells may come from the graft donor. Both conserved end residues are part of each CDR3. A D gene is named only where the DNA matches it firmly. The size entry is marked missing in some rows and otherwise reads once, few, many or a size class.

v_call	j_call	d_call	clone_size	cdr3_nt	cdr3_aa
TRBV30	TRBJ2-1	TRBD2	-	TGTGCCTGGAGTCCCTACCTCCGGGGCGGGGGGGCTGGAGAGCAGTTCTTC	CAWSPYLRGGGAGEQFF
TRBV30	TRBJ2-7	TRBD1	-	TGTGCCTGGAGTGTAAGGGACGAAGGACAGGGAGGCTCACTACGTTCCTACGAGCAGTACTTC	CAWSVRDEGQGGSLRSYEQYF
TRBV2	TRBJ2-3	TRBD2	once	TGTGCCAGCAGATCCCCGGGACTACCCACAGATACGCAGTATTTT	CASRSPGLPTDTQYF
TRBV5-1	TRBJ2-2	-	-	TGCGCCAGCAGCTTTGCAGGGGGGACCGGGGAGCTGTTTTTT	CASSFAGGTGELFF
TRBV7-9	TRBJ2-1	-	-	TGTGCCAGCAGCTTTGCTTCGGCCGGGGCAAATGAGCAGTTCTTC	CASSFASAGANEQFF
TRBV7-6	TRBJ2-1	TRBD2	-	TGTGCCAGCAGCTTGGTGGGTTCCGCCAGCGGGGGGGAGCAGTTCTTC	CASSLVGSASGGEQFF
TRBV7-8	TRBJ2-3	-	-	TGTGCCAGCACCAGCGGATCGACTTTGACGCAGTATTTT	CASTSGSTLTQYF
TRBV4-2	TRBJ1-1	-	-	TGTGCCAGCAGCCCCGACAGGTACCCACACACTGAAGCTTTCTTT	CASSPDRYPHTEAFF
TRBV7-2	TRBJ2-7	-	once	TGTGCCAGCAGCTTAGGGTGGGACTACGAGCAGTACTTC	CASSLGWDYEQYF
TRBV7-9	TRBJ1-6	-	-	TGTGCCAGCAGCTTAGCAGTAGGAACCCCTCTCCTCCACTTT	CASSLAVGTPLLHF